This T cell receptor beta chain was identified in a study of early T cells in non-severe SARS-CoV-2 infection. In TCRdb, the 5' RACE reads were re-called with MiXCR into one record per CDR3 protein. The data hold roughly 68,000 distinct CDR3 sequences, with roughly 5% observed a single time. The sample holds many counts of this clonotype. CDR1 and CDR2 from the germline V gene are SGHVS and FQNEAQ. V lost 5 bases and J lost 0, with 7 bases in between. The CDR3 spans 13 residues. Sequenced sample: whole blood. This TCR derives from an adult who was a healthcare worker with PCR-confirmed SARS-CoV-2 infection or an uninfected control (not recorded which). The J gene is TRBJ1-1, the V gene TRBV7-8; unclear D gene. Written as DNA, the CDR3 is TGTGCCAGCAGCCGTTCTATGAACACTGAAGCTTTCTTT. It is translated as CASSRSMNTEAFF.